The clone carrying this T cell receptor (beta chain) occurred once. The sample belongs to a study of shared clonotypes between healthy human individuals. Naive CD8 isolation took CD45RO-negative cells positively selected for CCR7 and excluded terminally differentiated effector memory CD45RA+ cells. Clones were read by immunoSEQ multiplex PCR, and TCRdb kept only the in-frame ones, dropping some. The sample includes roughly 2.1 million clones, roughly 91% seen only once; the top ten take roughly 1.8%. CDR3 length: 16 amino acids. Trimming left V 1 base short and J 1 base short, with 12 bases between. Per germline, CDR1 MNHNS and CDR2 SASEGT.

The sequence derives from a young man in good health. Some clones in this sample may be carry-over from other donors' samples. V usage is TRBV6-1 and J usage is TRBJ2-3, with a possible D match to TRBD1 (5 bases). The source material was naive CD8+ T cells from PBMCs. The CDR3 DNA reads TGTGCCAGCAGTGAAGTAAAGGTCAGGGGCACAGATACGCAGTATTTT. Translating gives CASSEVKVRGTDTQYF.